This T cell receptor (beta chain) originates from a study of T cell repertoires in ileal Crohn's disease. V was cut by 0 bases and J by 4 bases, with 15 bases left in between. This CDR3 is 16 amino acids long. From germline, CDR1 is SGDLS and CDR2 YYNGEE. TCRdb keeps only in-frame clones here, not all; method: immunoSEQ multiplex PCR. The sample lists around 1,600 clones; approximately 80% were seen once. The sequence derives from an adult with Crohn's disease. This chain links TRBV9 with TRBJ2-3, with unresolved D. Sequencing was performed on ileal tissue. CDR3 in amino acids: CASSVGWLPPADTQYF. In nucleotides, the CDR3 is TGTGCCAGCAGCGTAGGCTGGCTTCCTCCCGCAGATACGCAGTATTTT.